This is a list of T cell receptor beta chains from one sample in a study of cytomegalovirus exposure and HLA in healthy donors. Assay used: immunoSEQ multiplex PCR; TCRdb lists only in-frame clones, some missing. Its table lists approximately 80,000 clones. Sequenced material: PBMCs. The receptors were sampled from a woman in her thirties in good health and CMV-seronegative. Each CDR3 is given without its conserved first and last residue.

V gene: TRBV29-1
J gene: TRBJ1-4
CDR3 length: 11
CDR3 protein: SVKKAGGEKLF

V gene: TRBV5-1
J gene: TRBJ2-1
CDR3 length: 13
CDR3 protein: ASSLEGRGVNEQF

V gene: TRBV6-1
J gene: TRBJ1-5
CDR3 length: 13
CDR3 protein: ASSLSGGAGQPQH

V gene: TRBV14
J gene: TRBJ2-2
CDR3 length: 17
CDR3 protein: ASSQDLIWGQGVTGELF

V gene: TRBV6-1
J gene: TRBJ2-3
CDR3 length: 13
CDR3 protein: ASSELTGGTDTQY

V gene: TRBV30
J gene: TRBJ1-5
CDR3 length: 13
CDR3 protein: AWSGGGWSNQPQH

V gene: TRBV11-2
J gene: TRBJ1-4
CDR3 length: 13
CDR3 protein: ASSLTGQANEKLF

V gene: TRBV4-1
J gene: TRBJ2-1
CDR3 length: 10
CDR3 protein: ASSQADNEQF

V gene: TRBV7-2
J gene: TRBJ1-1
CDR3 length: 14
CDR3 protein: ASSRRGTGGGTEAF

V gene: TRBV5-6
J gene: TRBJ1-4
CDR3 length: 12
CDR3 protein: ASSKTGFREKLF

V gene: TRBV5-1
J gene: TRBJ2-2
CDR3 length: 16
CDR3 protein: ASTAGLAGSWNTGELF

V gene: TRBV30
J gene: TRBJ1-2
CDR3 length: 10
CDR3 protein: ATRGHRDGYT

V gene: TRBV18
J gene: TRBJ2-7
CDR3 length: 11
CDR3 protein: ASSPQTSSEQY

V gene: TRBV6-5
J gene: TRBJ1-1
CDR3 length: 13
CDR3 protein: ASSSPGGTNTEAF

V gene: TRBV5-1
J gene: TRBJ2-7
CDR3 length: 10
CDR3 protein: ASSPTGYEQY

V gene: TRBV18
J gene: TRBJ1-1
CDR3 length: 16
CDR3 protein: ASSPLRQGANSYTEAF

V gene: TRBV6-5
J gene: TRBJ1-5
CDR3 length: 13
CDR3 protein: ASSPTGLGDQPQH

V gene: TRBV30
J gene: TRBJ2-1
CDR3 length: 12
CDR3 protein: AWAGTGAYNEQF

V gene: TRBV7-9
J gene: TRBJ1-2
CDR3 length: 11
CDR3 protein: ASSPRVGYGYT

V gene: TRBV25-1
J gene: TRBJ1-1
CDR3 length: 12
CDR3 protein: ASSPSRGLAEDF

V gene: TRBV28
J gene: TRBJ1-2
CDR3 length: 10
CDR3 protein: ASSLSGYGYT

V gene: TRBV5-8
J gene: TRBJ1-1
CDR3 length: 15
CDR3 protein: ASSFGQGGNGDTEAF

V gene: TRBV6-5
J gene: TRBJ2-7
CDR3 length: 13
CDR3 protein: ASHRLAGKPYEQY

V gene: TRBV5-1
J gene: TRBJ2-1
CDR3 length: 10
CDR3 protein: ASSGGQPEQF

V gene: TRBV6-5
J gene: TRBJ1-2
CDR3 length: 12
CDR3 protein: ASRGGASNYGYT

V gene: TRBV4-1
J gene: TRBJ2-7
CDR3 length: 13
CDR3 protein: ASSQDLAVYNEQY

V gene: TRBV5-4
J gene: TRBJ2-7
CDR3 length: 12
CDR3 protein: VYGRDREIREQY

V gene: TRBV7-9
J gene: TRBJ2-3
CDR3 length: 13
CDR3 protein: ASSLGLAGTDTQY

V gene: TRBV6-1
J gene: TRBJ1-1
CDR3 length: 10
CDR3 protein: ASSQVNTEAF

V gene: TRBV29-1
J gene: TRBJ2-7
CDR3 length: 12
CDR3 protein: SVTLGSDYYEQY

V gene: TRBV2
J gene: TRBJ1-4
CDR3 length: 15
CDR3 protein: ASSEDASGTLTQKLF

V gene: TRBV30
J gene: TRBJ1-2
CDR3 length: 10
CDR3 protein: AWEEGARGYT

V gene: TRBV19
J gene: TRBJ1-1
CDR3 length: 12
CDR3 protein: ASSMRNTNTEAF

V gene: TRBV14
J gene: TRBJ2-7
CDR3 length: 11
CDR3 protein: ASSPTGGSEQY

V gene: TRBV27
J gene: TRBJ1-3
CDR3 length: 13
CDR3 protein: ASSLDSSSGNTIY

V gene: TRBV5-6
J gene: TRBJ1-2
CDR3 length: 12
CDR3 protein: ASSFGTGFYGYT

V gene: TRBV4-1
J gene: TRBJ1-1
CDR3 length: 14
CDR3 protein: ASSQGGGTGNTEAF

V gene: TRBV7-9
J gene: TRBJ1-2
CDR3 length: 11
CDR3 protein: ASSGILSYGYT

V gene: TRBV30
J gene: TRBJ1-5
CDR3 length: 13
CDR3 protein: AWGDRGAYNQPQH

V gene: TRBV6-1
J gene: TRBJ1-1
CDR3 length: 13
CDR3 protein: AIGERHHLNTEAF

V gene: TRBV19
J gene: TRBJ1-5
CDR3 length: 13
CDR3 protein: ASKGQGIVNQPQH

V gene: TRBV19
J gene: TRBJ2-2
CDR3 length: 13
CDR3 protein: ASSSALAGAGELF

V gene: TRBV25-1
J gene: TRBJ2-7
CDR3 length: 13
CDR3 protein: ASSARDRGGYEQY

V gene: TRBV7-2
J gene: TRBJ2-3
CDR3 length: 14
CDR3 protein: ASSLQWRGSTDTQY

V gene: TRBV5-1
J gene: TRBJ2-7
CDR3 length: 13
CDR3 protein: ASSLRLAGPYEQY

V gene: TRBV7-9
J gene: TRBJ1-1
CDR3 length: 11
CDR3 protein: ASSPEVDTEAF